The clone carrying this T cell receptor beta chain was recorded many times. The record originates from a study of regulatory T cells in long-lasting Graves disease. This sample's time point: persistent/refractory GD, antithyroid drugs over 5 years with positive TRAb. With RNA extracted from PBMCs as input, the TCR library was made. The CDR3 length is 14 residues. The V and J ends lost 2 bases and 5 bases respectively, with 12 bases between them. CDR1 is MNHNS, CDR2 SASEGT, per germline. Building the TCR beta libraries relied on iRepertoire HTBI primers, and CDR3 regions underwent Arm-PCR. TCRdb re-analysed the multiplex PCR reads in MiXCR, keeping a single row per CDR3 protein. Of 310,000 or so distinct CDR3 sequences listed, around a fifth were seen once; the top ten hold over 25%.

The TCR comes from a female donor with Graves disease. The starting material was peripheral blood mononuclear cells (PBMCs), obtained when the disease was refractory, from a patient treated with antithyroid drugs. This chain joins TRBV6-1 and TRBJ1-2, with D maybe TRBD1 (5 bases). Here the CDR3 DNA reads TGTGCCAGCAGTGAACCGCAGGGAAATTATGGCTACACCTTC. It encodes CASSEPQGNYGYTF.